This T cell receptor (beta chain) was recorded in a study of OX40 agonist ivuxolimab in advanced cancers. Regarding the study in general: Ivuxolimab was an agonistic, fully human IgG2 monoclonal antibody directed against OX40 (CD134), a costimulatory receptor. Of the approximately 50 dose-escalation patients, hepatocellular carcinoma was present in roughly 19, melanoma in approximately 15, renal cell carcinoma in 9 and head and neck cancer in 9. Prior anti-PD-1, anti-PD-L1 or anti-CTLA-4 therapy was permitted, and checkpoint inhibitors had been received by less than 45% of dose-escalation patients. Peripheral TCRbeta sequencing aimed to test whether ivuxolimab altered TCR sequence diversity and caused clonal T-cell expansion. In the dose-escalation cohort, roughly 82% of patients were male, and the mean age was roughly 60 years with a range of about 20 to 90. Partial responses occurred in three dose-escalation patients: two with cutaneous melanoma and one with hepatocellular carcinoma. Intravenous ivuxolimab was administered to patients every 2 weeks at six dose levels: 0.01, 0.1, 0.3, 1.5, 3 and 10 mg/kg. The paper reports the monotherapy dose-escalation portion (N ≈ 50 patients) of the phase I ivuxolimab trial. Beyond this particular receptor, the publication reports: Antigen specificity was not determined for the clonally expanded peripheral T cells. Low levels of normalized T-cell clonal expansion were also seen in some nonresponding patients. At doses of 0.1 to 3.0 mg/kg, clonal expansion of both CD4+ and CD8+ T cells in blood was seen between baseline and week 6. On average, CD8+ T cells showed more expanded clones than CD4+ T cells after ivuxolimab. In the 0.1-3.0 mg/kg groups, partial responders had among the lowest normalized peripheral clonal expansion, particularly in CD8+ T cells.

To sequence the TCRbeta CDR3 region, genomic DNA was isolated from the sorted cells. TCRbeta CDR3 regions were sequenced using the immunoSEQ Assay. TCRdb took over this immuneACCESS table, retaining in-frame rearrangements with V and J assigned. Such tables are incomplete; in checked studies, under half of the missing clones stem from an unresolved V gene, and the remainder is unexplained. This sample is represented by 25,000 to 35,000 clones; 84% of them were singletons. The biggest ten clones account for roughly a fifth of the sample. The junction carries 13 bases between V and J, which are trimmed by 7 bases and 4 bases respectively. CDR1 and CDR2, looked up from the germline V gene, are WSHSY and SAAADI. Including cysteine and phenylalanine, the CDR3 has 13 amino acids. Only the CDR3 region is kept as DNA, spanning 39 bases read in frame from base 1. This clone was seen repeatedly, ten times or more. Its antigen is unknown. Base qualities are not provided; no much larger clone lies one nucleotide away.

Patients with a history of autoimmune disease or receiving systemic immunosuppression were excluded from the trial. Peripheral blood for TCR sequencing was collected from all dose cohorts at baseline, on cycle 4 day 1, and on cycle 7 day 1. Samples were obtained from an open-label, multicenter, first-in-human phase I dose-escalation trial of ivuxolimab. Adults with locally advanced or metastatic head and neck squamous cell, hepatocellular, melanoma or renal cell carcinoma were enrolled in the trial. Before TCR sequencing, CD4+ T cells and CD8+ T cells were sorted from peripheral blood as separate populations.

This sequence uses TRBV10-2 and TRBJ1-2; TRBD1 is a weak D gene call, 5 bases matching. This receptor was taken from an adult with an advanced solid tumor such as melanoma, head and neck, liver or kidney cancer. The starting material was CD4+ or CD8+ T cells sorted from blood, obtained in a trial of the OX40 agonist ivuxolimab. The nucleotide sequence reads as follows: TGCGCCAGCAAACAGGATACCTCCTATGGCTACACCTTC. Protein translation: CASKQDTSYGYTF.